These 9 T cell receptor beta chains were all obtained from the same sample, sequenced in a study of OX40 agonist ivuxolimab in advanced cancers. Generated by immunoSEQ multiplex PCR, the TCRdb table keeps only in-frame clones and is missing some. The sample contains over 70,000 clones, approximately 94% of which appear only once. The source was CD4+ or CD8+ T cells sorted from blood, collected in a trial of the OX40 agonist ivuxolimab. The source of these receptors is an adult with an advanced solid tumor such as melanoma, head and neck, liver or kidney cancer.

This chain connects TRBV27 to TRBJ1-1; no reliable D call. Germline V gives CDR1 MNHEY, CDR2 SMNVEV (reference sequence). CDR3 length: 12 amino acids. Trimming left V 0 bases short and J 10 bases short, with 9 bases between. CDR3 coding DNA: TGTGCCAGCAGTTTATCAGGCACGGGAGCTTTCTTT. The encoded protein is CASSLSGTGAFF.

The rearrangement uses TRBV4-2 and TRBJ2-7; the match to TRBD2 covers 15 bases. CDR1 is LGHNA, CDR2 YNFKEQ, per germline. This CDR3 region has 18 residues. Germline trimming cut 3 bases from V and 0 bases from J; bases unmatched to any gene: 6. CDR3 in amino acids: CASSQGTSGRSSSYEQYF. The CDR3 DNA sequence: TGTGCCAGCAGCCAGGGGACTAGCGGGAGGTCTAGCTCCTACGAGCAGTACTTC.

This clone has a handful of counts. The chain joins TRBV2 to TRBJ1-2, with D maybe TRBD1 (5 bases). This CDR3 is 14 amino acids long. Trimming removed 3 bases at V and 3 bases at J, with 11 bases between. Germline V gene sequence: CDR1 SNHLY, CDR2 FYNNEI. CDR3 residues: CASSDPGTDYGYTF. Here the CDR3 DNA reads TGTGCCAGCAGTGATCCCGGGACGGACTATGGCTACACCTTC.

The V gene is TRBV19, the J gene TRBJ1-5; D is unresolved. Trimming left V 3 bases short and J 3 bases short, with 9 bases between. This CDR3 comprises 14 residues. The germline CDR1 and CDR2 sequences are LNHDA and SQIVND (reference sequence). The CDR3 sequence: CASSIGQVNQPQHF. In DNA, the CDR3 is TGTGCCAGTAGTATTGGCCAGGTCAATCAGCCCCAGCATTTT.

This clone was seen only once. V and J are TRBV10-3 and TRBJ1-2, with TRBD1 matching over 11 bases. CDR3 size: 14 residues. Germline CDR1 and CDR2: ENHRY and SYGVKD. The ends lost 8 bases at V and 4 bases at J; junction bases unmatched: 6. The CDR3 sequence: CAIWTGGAAYGYTF. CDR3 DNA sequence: TGTGCCATCTGGACAGGGGGCGCTGCCTATGGCTACACCTTC.

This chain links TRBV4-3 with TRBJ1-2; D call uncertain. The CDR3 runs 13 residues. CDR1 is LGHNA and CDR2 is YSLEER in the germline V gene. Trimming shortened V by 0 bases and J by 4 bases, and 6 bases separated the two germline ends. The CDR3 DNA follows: TGCGCCAGCAGCCAAGATGAGGGCTATGGCTACACCTTC. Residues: CASSQDEGYGYTF.

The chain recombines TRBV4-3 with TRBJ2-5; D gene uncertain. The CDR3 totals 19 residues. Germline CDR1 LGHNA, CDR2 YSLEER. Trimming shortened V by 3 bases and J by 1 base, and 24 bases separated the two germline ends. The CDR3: CASSHRQSLQSATQETQYF. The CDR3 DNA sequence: TGCGCCAGCAGCCATAGGCAGAGTCTTCAGAGCGCAACCCAAGAGACCCAGTACTTC.

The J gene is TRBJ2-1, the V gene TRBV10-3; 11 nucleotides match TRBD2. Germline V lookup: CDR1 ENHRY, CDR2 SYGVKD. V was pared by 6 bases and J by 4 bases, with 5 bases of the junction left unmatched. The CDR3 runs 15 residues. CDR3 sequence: CAISSGTSGYNEQFF. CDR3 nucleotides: TGTGCCATCAGCTCCGGGACTAGCGGTTACAATGAGCAGTTCTTC.

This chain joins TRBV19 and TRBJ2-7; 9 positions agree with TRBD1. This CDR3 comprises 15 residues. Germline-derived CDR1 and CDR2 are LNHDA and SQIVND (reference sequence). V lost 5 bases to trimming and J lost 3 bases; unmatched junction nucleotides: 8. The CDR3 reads CASSAGTGSSYEQYF. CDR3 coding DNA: TGTGCCAGTAGTGCAGGGACAGGGTCCAGCTACGAGCAGTACTTC.